The clone carrying this T cell receptor beta chain has ten or more counts. The germline V gene encodes CDR1 MNHNY and CDR2 SVGAGI (reference sequence). Germline trimming cut 4 bases from V and 4 bases from J; bases unmatched to any gene: 2. This CDR3 region has 13 residues. Caucasian, healthy and from Russia, the donors were aged between roughly 6 and 95. Collection of roughly 9.6 milliliters of peripheral blood was performed for each donor. The entry originates in a study of blood T cells in healthy people across ages. A second PCR of roughly 7 to 11 cycles used a sample-barcoded 5' primer and a J-beta primer mix. Each cDNA molecule carried a tag from a template-switch adaptor that contained 12 random nucleotides. TCRdb reprocessed the 5' RACE reads via MiXCR and lists one record per CDR3 protein. The repertoire holds 600,000 to 900,000 distinct CDR3 sequences, with roughly 25% as singletons. These data are also associated with another study on T cells of mothers and their children. This second study notes: In related and unrelated pairs alike, thymic selection shapes TCR recombination output, with inherited differences minor.

The chain has TRBV6-6 and TRBJ2-5; 8 bases match TRBD1. The sequence derives from a boy aged 5-17 years in good health. The sample was blood. The CDR3 here is CASSSQGAETQYF. CDR3 in DNA: TGTGCCAGCAGTTCCCAGGGGGCAGAGACCCAGTACTTC.